This T cell receptor beta chain stems from a study of blood T cell repertoires in COVID-19. CDR3 length: 14 residues. Germline CDR1 and CDR2: SGHVS and FQNEAQ. Trimming cost V 4 bases and J 8 bases; bases outside gene matches: 6. Only in-frame clones appear in the TCRdb table, and some are missing; sequencing was by immunoSEQ multiplex PCR. The sample holds about 100,000 clones; about nine tenths are singletons and the top ten take less than 2%. This TCR was sampled from a woman aged 45 to 65 with COVID-19, enrolled during active disease. The sequenced sample was peripheral blood. The chain uses TRBV7-8 and TRBJ2-3; TRBD1 aligns across 10 bases. CDR3 protein: CASSSEDRGATQYF. The CDR3 DNA sequence: TGTGCCAGCAGCTCTGAGGACAGGGGGGCTACGCAGTATTTT.